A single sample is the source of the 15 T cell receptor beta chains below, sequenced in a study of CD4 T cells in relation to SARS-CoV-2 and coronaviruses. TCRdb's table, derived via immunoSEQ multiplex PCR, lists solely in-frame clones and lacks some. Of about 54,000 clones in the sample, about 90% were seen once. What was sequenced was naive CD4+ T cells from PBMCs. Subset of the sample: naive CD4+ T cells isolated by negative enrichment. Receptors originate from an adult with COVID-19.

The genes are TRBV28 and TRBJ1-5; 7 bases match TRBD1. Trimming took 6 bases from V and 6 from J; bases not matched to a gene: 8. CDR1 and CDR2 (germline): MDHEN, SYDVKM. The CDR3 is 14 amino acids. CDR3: CASSPGGSVQPQHF. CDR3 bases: TGTGCCAGCAGCCCAGGGGGGTCGGTTCAGCCCCAGCATTTT.

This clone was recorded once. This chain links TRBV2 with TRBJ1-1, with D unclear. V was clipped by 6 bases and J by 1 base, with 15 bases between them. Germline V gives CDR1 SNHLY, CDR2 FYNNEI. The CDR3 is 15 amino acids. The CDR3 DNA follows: TGTGCCAGCAGAGGCAACACTGAGTGGAACACTGAAGCTTTCTTT. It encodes CASRGNTEWNTEAFF.

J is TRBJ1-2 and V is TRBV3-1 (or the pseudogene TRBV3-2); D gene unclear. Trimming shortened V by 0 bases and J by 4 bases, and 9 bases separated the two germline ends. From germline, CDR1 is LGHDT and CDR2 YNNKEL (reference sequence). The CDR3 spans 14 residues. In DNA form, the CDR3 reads TGTGCCAGCAGCCAAGAGGCTATAACCTATGGCTACACCTTC. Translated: CASSQEAITYGYTF.

CDR3 DNA sequence: TGTGCCAGCAGGGTGGGTCATAGCGGGAACAATGAGCAGTTCTTC. Translated: CASRVGHSGNNEQFF. V usage is TRBV2 and J usage is TRBJ2-1; 8 nucleotides agree with TRBD2. This CDR3 region has 15 residues. The trim removed 6 bases at V and 5 bases at J, leaving 9 bases unmatched. In germline, CDR1 is SNHLY, CDR2 FYNNEI.

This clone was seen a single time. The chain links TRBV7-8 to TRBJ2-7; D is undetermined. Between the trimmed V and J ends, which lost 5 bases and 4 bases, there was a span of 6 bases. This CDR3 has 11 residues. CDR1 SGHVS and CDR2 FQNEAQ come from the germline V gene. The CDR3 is CASSVKYEQYF. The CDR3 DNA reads TGTGCCAGCAGCGTAAAATACGAGCAGTACTTC. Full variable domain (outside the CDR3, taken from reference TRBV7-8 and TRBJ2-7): GAGVSQSPRYKVAKRGQDVALRCDPISGHVSLFWYQQALGQGPEFLTYFQNEAQLDKSGLPSDRFFAERPEGSVSTLKIQRTQQEDSAVYLCASSVKYEQYFGPGTRLTVT.

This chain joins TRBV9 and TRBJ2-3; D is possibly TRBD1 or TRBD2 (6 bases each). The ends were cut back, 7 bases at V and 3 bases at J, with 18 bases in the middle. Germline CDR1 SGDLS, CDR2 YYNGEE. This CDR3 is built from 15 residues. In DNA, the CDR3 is TGTGCCAGCGGGCGGACCTGGAGGGGGACAGATACGCAGTATTTT. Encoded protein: CASGRTWRGTDTQYF. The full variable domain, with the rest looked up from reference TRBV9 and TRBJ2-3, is DSGVTQTPKHLITATGQRVTLRCSPRSGDLSVYWYQQSLDQGLQFLIQYYNGEERAKGNILERFSAQQFPDLHSELNLSSLELGDSALYFCASGRTWRGTDTQYFGPGTRLTVL.

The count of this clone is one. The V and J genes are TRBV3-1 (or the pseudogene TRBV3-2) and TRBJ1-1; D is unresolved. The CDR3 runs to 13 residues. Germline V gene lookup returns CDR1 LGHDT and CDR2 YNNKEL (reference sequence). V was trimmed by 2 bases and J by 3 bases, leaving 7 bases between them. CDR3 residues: CASSQQRDTEAFF. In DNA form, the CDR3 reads TGTGCCAGCAGCCAACAGAGGGACACTGAAGCTTTCTTT.

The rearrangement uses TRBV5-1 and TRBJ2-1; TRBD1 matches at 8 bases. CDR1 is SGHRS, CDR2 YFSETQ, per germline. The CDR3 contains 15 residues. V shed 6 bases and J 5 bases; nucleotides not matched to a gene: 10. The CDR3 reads CASTALTGDNNEQFF. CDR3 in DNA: TGCGCCAGCACCGCCTTGACAGGGGACAACAATGAGCAGTTCTTC.

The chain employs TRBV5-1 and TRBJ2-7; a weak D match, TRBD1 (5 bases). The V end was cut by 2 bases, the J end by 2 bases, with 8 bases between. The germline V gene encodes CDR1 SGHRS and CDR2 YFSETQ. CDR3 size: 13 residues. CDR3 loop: CASSFDSPYEQYF. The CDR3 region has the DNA TGCGCCAGCAGCTTTGACAGCCCCTACGAGCAGTACTTC.

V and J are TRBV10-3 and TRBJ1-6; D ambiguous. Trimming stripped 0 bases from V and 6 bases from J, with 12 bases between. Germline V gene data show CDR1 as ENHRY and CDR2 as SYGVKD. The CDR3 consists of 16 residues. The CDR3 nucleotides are TGTGCCATCAGTGAGTCTATCGTCCGTGGTAATTCACCCCTCCACTTT. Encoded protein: CAISESIVRGNSPLHF.

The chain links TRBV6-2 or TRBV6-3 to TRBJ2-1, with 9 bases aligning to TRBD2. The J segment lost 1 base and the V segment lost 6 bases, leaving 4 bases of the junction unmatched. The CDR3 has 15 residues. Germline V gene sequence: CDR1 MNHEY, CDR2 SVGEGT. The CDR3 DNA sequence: TGTGCCAGCAGACCTAGCGGGAAGTCCTACAATGAGCAGTTCTTC. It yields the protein CASRPSGKSYNEQFF.

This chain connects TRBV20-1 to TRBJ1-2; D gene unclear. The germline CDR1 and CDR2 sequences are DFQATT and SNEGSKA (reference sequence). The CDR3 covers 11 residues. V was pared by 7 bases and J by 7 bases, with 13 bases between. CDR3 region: CSGAGFPGYTF. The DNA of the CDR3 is TGCAGTGGCGCGGGGTTCCCTGGCTACACCTTC.

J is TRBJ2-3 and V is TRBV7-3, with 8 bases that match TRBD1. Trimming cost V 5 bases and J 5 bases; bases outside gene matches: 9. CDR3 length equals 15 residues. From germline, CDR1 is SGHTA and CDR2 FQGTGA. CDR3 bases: TGTGCCAGCAGCGCAAGGAGACAGGGGATAGATACGCAGTATTTT. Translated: CASSARRQGIDTQYF.

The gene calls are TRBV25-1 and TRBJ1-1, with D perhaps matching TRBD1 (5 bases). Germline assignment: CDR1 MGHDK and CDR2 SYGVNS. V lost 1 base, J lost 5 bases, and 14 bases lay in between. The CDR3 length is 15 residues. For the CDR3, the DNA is TGTGCCAGCAGTGAATTGGTGGGGGGAGGAACTGAAGCTTTCTTT. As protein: CASSELVGGGTEAFF.

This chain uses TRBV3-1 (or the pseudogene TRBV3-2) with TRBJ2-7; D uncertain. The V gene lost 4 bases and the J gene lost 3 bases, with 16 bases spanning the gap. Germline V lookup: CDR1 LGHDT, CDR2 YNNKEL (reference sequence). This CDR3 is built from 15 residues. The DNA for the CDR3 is TGTGCCAGCAGCCCCGTAACGGTCGACATCTACGAGCAGTACTTC. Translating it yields CASSPVTVDIYEQYF.